This T cell receptor (beta chain) was recorded in a study of molecular identifiers for immune sequencing clone quantification. Study observations and caveats: Clones exceeding 20 RNA copies carried over 97% of effector molecules but under 1% of naive-cell molecules.

From the PCR reads, TCRdb called clonotypes with MiXCR, one entry per CDR3 protein. This table has approximately 320,000 distinct CDR3 sequences, roughly a quarter appearing once. In this sample, this clonotype turned up many times. Its target is not known. The V and J ends lost 4 bases and 4 bases, in that order; junction bases with no gene match: 3. CDR3 length: 14 amino acids. The sequencing sample was made of naive CD8+ T cells from blood, with Jurkat cell RNA spiked in. The subset denotes: FACS-sorted CD8+CD4-CCR7+CD45RA+ naive T cells. This rearrangement joins TRBV12-3 or TRBV12-4 to TRBJ1-5, with TRBD1 matching 8 bases. This sequence was found in a human donor in good health. Some libraries in this study had Jurkat cell RNA spiked in. In nucleotides, the CDR3 is TGTGCCAGCAGTTGGACAGGGATTAATCAGCCCCAGCATTTT. Translation: CASSWTGINQPQHF.